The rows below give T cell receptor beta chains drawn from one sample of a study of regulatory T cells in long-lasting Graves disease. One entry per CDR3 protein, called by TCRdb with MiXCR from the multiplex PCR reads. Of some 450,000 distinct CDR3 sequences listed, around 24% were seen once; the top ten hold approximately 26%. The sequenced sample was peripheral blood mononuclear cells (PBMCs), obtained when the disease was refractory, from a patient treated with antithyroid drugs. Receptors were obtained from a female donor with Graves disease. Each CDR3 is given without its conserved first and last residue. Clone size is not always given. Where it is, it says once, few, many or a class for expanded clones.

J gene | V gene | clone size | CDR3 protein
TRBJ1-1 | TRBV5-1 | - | ASSSIGPSTEAF
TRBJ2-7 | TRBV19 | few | ASSTALRTGGIEQY
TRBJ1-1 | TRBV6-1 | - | ASSNPNTEAF
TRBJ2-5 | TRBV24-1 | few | ATSDTSGNIQETQY
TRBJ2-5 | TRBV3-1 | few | ASSPGGGVETQY
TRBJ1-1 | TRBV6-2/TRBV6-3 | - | ASSYLRGRFDTEAF
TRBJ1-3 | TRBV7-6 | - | ASSPGYAGNTIY
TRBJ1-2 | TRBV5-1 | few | ASRAAEPNYGYT
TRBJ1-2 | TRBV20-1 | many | SARDPTGNYGYT
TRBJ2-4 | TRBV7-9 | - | ASSSDRGRRAQNIQY
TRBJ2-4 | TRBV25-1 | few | ASSDTSGTQAKNIQY
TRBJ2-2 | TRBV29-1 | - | SVEKVAGNTGELF
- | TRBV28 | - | ASSSWTSGETQY
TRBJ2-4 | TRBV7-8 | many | ASSQTGILAKNIQY
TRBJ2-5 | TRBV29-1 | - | SVPGGAGVVAQY
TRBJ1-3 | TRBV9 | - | ASSVAGVEGNTIY
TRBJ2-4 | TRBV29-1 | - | SVQQLPSLQY